This T cell receptor (beta chain) is drawn from a study of cytomegalovirus exposure and HLA in healthy donors (dated by TCRdb to about 2017). Background on the whole study: An earlier analysis of some 550 of the donors reported about 250 Gb of sequence data and 120 million or so unique TCR beta sequences from roughly 180 million T cells. An early release covering 550 to 700 HLA-typed donors comprised 250 to 350 gigabases of sequencing data and tens of millions of unique TCR sequences. Of the roughly 410 genotyped donors, approximately 81% were placed in the genetic ancestry cluster associated with self-reported Caucasian donors. The aim of the study was to test whether cataloging public T cell receptors could identify signatures of past pathogen exposure. The study used immunosequencing to profile the T cell repertoires of 666 subjects and linked those repertoires to cytomegalovirus serostatus. Along with the roughly 670-subject first cohort, a separate validation cohort of some 130 different subjects was used. To predict cytomegalovirus infection status, the study combined high-throughput TCR immunosequencing, statistical association of individual TCRs with disease status, and machine learning. A later analysis re-examined previously published TCR beta repertoires from more than 550 donors and added high-resolution HLA genotyping to investigate patterns of TCR occurrence. In the later analysis, no new phenotypic data were used to find candidate immune exposures; instead, reliance was placed on TCR beta sequences and their occurrence across donors. In an earlier analysis of 500 to 650 of the donors, high-throughput TCR beta sequencing was used to judge whether each TCR beta V gene segment behaved as functional or pseudogenic. Donor age, sex, ethnicity and CMV serostatus were compiled together with the repertoire data. Genome-wide SNP genotypes for about 65% of the roughly 700 donors were used in a later genetic analysis, which treated that subset as a discovery cohort. All discovery cohort repertoires had been generated on a single sequencing platform. Both class I and class II loci were covered by HLA typing, at four-digit resolution. Typing coverage varied by locus: roughly 620-640 donors for A, B, C, DRB1 and DQB1; about 520 for DQA1; approximately 570 for DPA1; 400 to 480 for DPB1. A handful of DR-DQ haplotypes were treated as single units for association and clustering because of strong linkage in the cohort. Among 300 to 450 genotyped donors of the cohort, an average of around 240,000 unique TCR beta nucleotide sequences were sequenced per donor, about a sixth of them non-productive. The investigation overall reported the following: Linkage disequilibrium might explain the correlated functional status among segregating V segments, but an unknown experimental factor could not be ruled out. In a later analysis, TCR association rates were found to vary across HLA loci, with the most associated TCRs seen for DRB1 alleles and the fewest for HLA-C alleles. The sequencing pipeline was judged likely to have produced a cluster of highly shared sequence variants as a technical artifact. Sequencing depth was assumed to be roughly uniform across donors in the presence/absence analyses, though that assumption may not hold. A total of fewer than 200 TCR beta chains were listed by the study as associated with cytomegalovirus. The authors suggested that the approach could potentially be generalized to other disease states and immunological phenotypes. Because HLA typing was missing for some donors at each locus, association tests included only the typed subset. Some IMGT-functional V segments, including TRBV6-2 and TRBV6-3, could not be distinguished by the 87-base-pair reads and were therefore excluded. A later genetic analysis reported fewer N-insertions in productive TCRs among donors in an Asian-associated ancestry cluster than the 666-donor mean. In a later analysis, HLA-associated TCR beta chains showed more clonal expansion and lower generation probabilities than non-associated chains that were equally common. When HLA alleles, especially DR and DQ, strongly co-occurred, attributing TCR associations to individual alleles was difficult. About 17 rarely observed V segments, including chromosome 9 orphons, were excluded from the earlier analysis of 550 to 700 of the donors because counts were too low. A later genetic analysis associated a missense DCLRE1C variant with V-gene and J-gene trimming of TCR beta chains, and an independent cohort replicated the association. For the cohort, immune exposure information was limited to CMV serostatus. Broadly in line with IMGT annotations, most TCR beta V segments showed up in productive rearrangements about 87% or about 30% of the time in an earlier analysis of 587 of the donors. While some public TCRs were present in many individuals, most TCR sequences turned up only very rarely across donors. A further reported finding was that TCR beta sequences accurately predicted the HLA-A and HLA-B alleles for most subjects in the first cohort. A later analysis associated 16,951 TCR beta sequences with specific HLA alleles at a false discovery rate of 0.05. Most CMV-associated TCR beta chains appeared to be HLA-restricted in a later analysis, and the HLA associations seemed to be driven largely by CMV exposure. A few of the identified cytomegalovirus-associated TCR beta chains were confirmed in vitro to be specific for cytomegalovirus antigens. Only TCR beta chains were sequenced in this cohort, and the absence of alpha or paired-chain data limited detectable features. The classifier was reported to diagnose cytomegalovirus status with high specificity and sensitivity in both the original cohort and the validation cohort. According to a later analysis, parvovirus B19, influenza, CMV and Epstein-Barr virus appeared linked to several top co-occurrence clusters.

This clone was seen a few times. Its antigen is unknown. Base qualities were left out, and no much larger clone turns up one base away. The cohort comprised hundreds of healthy bone marrow donors. All cohort members were sampled while nominally healthy, although unrecorded immune exposures were likely present. The donor tested CMV seronegative, placing the donor among the roughly 350 seronegative members of the cohort. A peripheral blood sample was collected from each donor, and TCR beta sequencing was performed on peripheral blood mononuclear cells. Genomic DNA extraction from the blood cell samples was performed with the Qiagen DNeasy Blood Extraction Kit. The method was the immunoSEQ multiplex PCR assay. The multiplex PCR relied on a mix of 60 forward primers for TCR Vbeta segments and 13 reverse primers for TCR Jbeta segments. A multiplex PCR assay on genomic DNA amplified the CDR3 region of rearranged TCR beta genes. The amplified TCR beta libraries were sequenced on the Illumina HiSeq System as 87-base-pair reads. The published analysis was carried out like this. Across the 700 or so repertoires, a later analysis counted approximately 83 million unique TCR beta chains, some 11 million of which were shared by at least two donors. Raw reads were error-corrected and collapsed into unique sequences by a nearest-neighbor algorithm in which closely related sequences were merged to remove PCR and sequencing errors. CDR3 sequences were aligned to IMGT reference sequences to assign V, D and J gene segments. For a sequence to be retained, at least a six-nucleotide match to both a V gene segment and a J gene segment was required. A rearrangement was called productive if the CDR3 had no stop codons and remained in frame with V and J, and every other rearrangement was called non-productive. CDR3 was defined by IMGT convention, running from the second conserved V-encoded cysteine to the conserved J-encoded phenylalanine. Sequences without an unambiguous match to a single V gene segment were excluded from the earlier analysis of a few hundred of the donors. In an earlier analysis of several hundred of the donors, V segments were called functional above 56.7% productive rearrangements and were called segregating when the between-donor standard deviation exceeded 5%. To diagnose cytomegalovirus status from the catalog of TCR beta chain sequences, a statistical classification framework was built. In a later analysis, V and J genes were assigned by comparing TCR nucleotide sequences against IMGT/GENE-DB human TR gene sequences. In a later analysis, CDR3 sequences and most-parsimonious VDJ recombination scenarios were assigned using the TCRdist pipeline. A later analysis defined each TCR beta chain by its CDR3 amino acid sequence plus V-gene family, and excluded reads lacking a unique V-gene family. A later analysis removed 550 to 700 highly shared, low-generation-probability nucleotide sequences to deal with suspected cross-contamination and a sequencing artifact. A later analysis calculated a clonal expansion index for each public chain from normalized within-repertoire ranks of inferred template counts. A later analysis computed generation probabilities with a VDJ recombination model fitted to out-of-frame rearrangements, and checked the results against IGoR. In a later analysis, hypergeometric tests were used to score TCR-TCR, TCR-HLA and TCR-CMV co-occurrence, with a repertoire-size bias correction applied to TCR pairs. In a later analysis, false discovery rates were estimated by permuting HLA or CMV assignments 20 times. A later analysis grouped co-occurring TCRs with DBSCAN, adding TCRdist sequence similarity when clustering within HLA-allele-positive subsets. For co-occurrence clustering, repertoires with fewer than 30,000 or more than 120,000 public chains were excluded, along with five repertoires with anomalous nucleotide sharing. The table was pulled from immuneACCESS by TCRdb, which kept in-frame rearrangements only. Such tables lose some clones; where checked, under half of the loss comes from unresolved V genes, and the rest has no known cause. V, J and clone size are taken as reported in that table, and D and trimming were inferred from the DNA itself. This sample comprises some 150,000 clones, 60% to 80% of them detected only once. The top ten hold 1.3% to 1.5% of the sample.

CDR3 length: 14 amino acids, cysteine to phenylalanine. The read is trimmed to its CDR3 DNA, 42 bases read in frame from base 1. The junction shows trimming of 2 bases on V and 6 bases on J, plus 11 bases between the germline ends. The germline V gene encodes CDR1 ENHRY and CDR2 SYGVKD. This sequence was found in a man in his sixties in good health and CMV-seronegative. The sample consisted of PBMCs. The rearranged chain carries TRBV10-3 and TRBJ2-1; D gene: possibly TRBD2, on 5 matching bases. This receptor carries the CDR3 CAISEVRVGNEQFF. The sequenced DNA is TGTGCCATCAGTGAGGTGCGGGTGGGCAATGAGCAGTTCTTC.